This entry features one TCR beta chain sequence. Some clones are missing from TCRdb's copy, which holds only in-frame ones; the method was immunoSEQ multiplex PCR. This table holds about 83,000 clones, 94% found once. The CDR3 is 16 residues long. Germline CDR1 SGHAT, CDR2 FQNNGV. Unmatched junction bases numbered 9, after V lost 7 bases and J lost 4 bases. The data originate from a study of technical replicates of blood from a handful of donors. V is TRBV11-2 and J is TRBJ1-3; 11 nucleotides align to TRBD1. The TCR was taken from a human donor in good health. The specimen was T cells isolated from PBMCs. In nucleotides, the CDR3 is TGTGCCAGCAACTCCGTGGGGACAGGGGGAGGAAACACCATATATTTT. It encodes CASNSVGTGGGNTIYF.